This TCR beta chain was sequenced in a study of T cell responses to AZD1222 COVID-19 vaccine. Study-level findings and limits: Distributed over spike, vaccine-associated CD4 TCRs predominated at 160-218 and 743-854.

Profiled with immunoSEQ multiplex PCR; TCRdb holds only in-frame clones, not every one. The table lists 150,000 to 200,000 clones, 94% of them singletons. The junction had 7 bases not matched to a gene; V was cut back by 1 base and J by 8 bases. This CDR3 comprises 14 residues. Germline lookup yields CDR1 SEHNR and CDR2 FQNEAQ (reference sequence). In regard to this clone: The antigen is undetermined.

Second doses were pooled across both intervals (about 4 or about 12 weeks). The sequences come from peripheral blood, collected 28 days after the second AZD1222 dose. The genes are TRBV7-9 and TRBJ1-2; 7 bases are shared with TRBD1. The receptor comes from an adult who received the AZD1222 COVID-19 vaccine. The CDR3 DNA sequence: TGTGCCAGCAGCTTAGTCCCTCGACAGGGCGGCTACACCTTC. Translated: CASSLVPRQGGYTF. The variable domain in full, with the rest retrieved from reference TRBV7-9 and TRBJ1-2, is DTGVSQNPRHKITKRGQNVTFRCDPISEHNRLYWYRQTLGQGPEFLTYFQNEAQLEKSRLLSDRFSAERPKGSFSTLEIQRTEQGDSAMYLCASSLVPRQGGYTFGSGTRLTVV.